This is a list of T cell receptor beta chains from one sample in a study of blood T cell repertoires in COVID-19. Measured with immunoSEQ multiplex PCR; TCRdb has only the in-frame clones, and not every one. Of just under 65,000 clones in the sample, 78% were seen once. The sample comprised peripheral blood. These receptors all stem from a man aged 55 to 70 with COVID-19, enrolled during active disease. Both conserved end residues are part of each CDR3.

CSARHGGTQYF TRBJ2-5 TRBV20-1
CASSLETSAVEYF TRBJ2-5 TRBV11-2
CSASGAGETQYF TRBJ2-5 TRBV20-1
CASSQAGGDTEAFF TRBJ1-1 TRBV3-1/TRBV3-2
CATSEGAGGWDTQYF TRBJ2-3 TRBV24-1
CASIGQTYNEQFF TRBJ2-1 TRBV2
CASRLAGGNEQFF TRBJ2-1 TRBV19
CASSPDSPDTQYF TRBJ2-3 TRBV5-1
CASSKVARLRGERSPLHF TRBJ1-6 TRBV21-1
CASSLVAGGKETQYF TRBJ2-5 TRBV11-3
CASSFRQGDEQYF TRBJ2-7 TRBV18
CASSLGTGLMDEKLFF TRBJ1-4 TRBV13
CASSPPFGRRTGPANTGELFF TRBJ2-2 TRBV18
CASSLERQETQYF TRBJ2-5 TRBV13
CASSASLTVHEQYF TRBJ2-7 TRBV2
CASSRADSSSYEQYF TRBJ2-7 TRBV6-2/TRBV6-3
CASSRLYGTEQYF TRBJ2-7 TRBV28
CAWVGIANYGYTF TRBJ1-2 TRBV30
CAWASAGELFF TRBJ2-2 TRBV30
CASSRRQGRSPLHF TRBJ1-6 TRBV19
CASSGRGGGNYGYTF TRBJ1-2 TRBV5-4
CASSLAGGQGYNEQFF TRBJ2-1 TRBV5-4
CASWGRTGELFF TRBJ2-2 TRBV28
CASSLVLTSYNEQFF TRBJ2-1 TRBV7-9
CASSPTSASGGELFF TRBJ2-2 TRBV9
CASRQGFGNTIYF TRBJ1-3 TRBV6-5
CASRGDGYEQYF TRBJ2-7 TRBV6-5
CASSPLDGGVYEQYF TRBJ2-7 TRBV7-6
CASSFSQGATNEKLFF TRBJ1-4 TRBV28
CASSKLTSSYEQYF TRBJ2-7 TRBV2
CASSVGGASGELFF TRBJ2-2 TRBV2
CASSRESGDEKLFF TRBJ1-4 TRBV2